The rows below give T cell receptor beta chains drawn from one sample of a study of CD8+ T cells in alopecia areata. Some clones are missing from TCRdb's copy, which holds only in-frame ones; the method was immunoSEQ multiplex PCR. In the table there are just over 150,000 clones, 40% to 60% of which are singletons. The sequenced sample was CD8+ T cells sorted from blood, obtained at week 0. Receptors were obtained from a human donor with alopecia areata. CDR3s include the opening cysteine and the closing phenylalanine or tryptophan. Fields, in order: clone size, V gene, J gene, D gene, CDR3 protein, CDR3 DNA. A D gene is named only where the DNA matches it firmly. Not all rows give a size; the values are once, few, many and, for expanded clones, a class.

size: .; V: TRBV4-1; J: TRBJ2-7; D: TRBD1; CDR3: CASSHQGQGDEQYF; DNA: TGCGCCAGCAGCCACCAGGGACAGGGAGACGAGCAGTACTTC
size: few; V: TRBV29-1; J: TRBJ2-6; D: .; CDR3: CSVLPGSGANVLTF; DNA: TGCAGCGTTCTGCCGGGCTCTGGGGCCAACGTCCTGACTTTC
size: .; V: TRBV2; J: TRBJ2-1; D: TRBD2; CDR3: CASLVGGSGDNEQFF; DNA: TGTGCCAGCTTGGTCGGGGGTAGCGGGGACAATGAGCAGTTCTTC
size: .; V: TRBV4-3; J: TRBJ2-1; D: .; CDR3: CASSRDGGEQFF; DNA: TGCGCCAGCAGCCGAGACGGGGGTGAGCAGTTCTTC
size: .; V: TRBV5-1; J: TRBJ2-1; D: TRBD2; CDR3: CASSLNELADYNEQFF; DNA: TGCGCCAGCAGCTTAAATGAACTAGCGGATTACAATGAGCAGTTCTTC
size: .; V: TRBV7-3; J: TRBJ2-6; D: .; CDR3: CASSHLSGANVLTF; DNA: TGTGCCAGCAGCCATCTCTCTGGGGCCAACGTCCTGACTTTC
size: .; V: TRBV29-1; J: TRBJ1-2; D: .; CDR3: CSVYQGINGYTF; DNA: TGCAGCGTGTACCAAGGGATTAATGGCTACACCTTC
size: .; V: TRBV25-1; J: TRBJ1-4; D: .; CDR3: CASSVGEKLFF; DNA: TGTGCCAGCAGTGTCGGGGAAAAACTGTTTTTT
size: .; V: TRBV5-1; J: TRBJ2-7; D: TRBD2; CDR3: CASSSTSVYEQYF; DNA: TGCGCCAGCAGCTCAACTAGCGTCTACGAGCAGTACTTC
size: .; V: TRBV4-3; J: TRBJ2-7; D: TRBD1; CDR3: CASSQDLGTGSYEQYF; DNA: TGCGCCAGCAGCCAAGATCTGGGGACAGGCTCCTACGAGCAGTACTTC
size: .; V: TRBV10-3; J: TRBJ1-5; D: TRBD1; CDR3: CAISEMGQGFEPQHF; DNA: TGTGCCATCAGTGAAATGGGACAGGGGTTTGAGCCCCAGCATTTT
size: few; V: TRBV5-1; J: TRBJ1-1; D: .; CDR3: CASSLAGRLNTEAFF; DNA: TGCGCCAGCAGCTTGGCAGGACGGTTGAACACTGAAGCTTTCTTT
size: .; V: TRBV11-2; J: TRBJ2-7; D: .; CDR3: CASSLGGESPEQYF; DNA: TGTGCCAGCAGCTTAGGGGGGGAATCCCCCGAGCAGTACTTC
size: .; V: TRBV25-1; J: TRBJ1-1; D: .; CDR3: CASKHNTEAFF; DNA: TGTGCCAGCAAACATAACACTGAAGCTTTCTTT
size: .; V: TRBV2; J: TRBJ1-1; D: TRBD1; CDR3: CASSVTGERAEAFF; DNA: TGTGCCAGCAGTGTAACAGGGGAGCGCGCTGAAGCTTTCTTT
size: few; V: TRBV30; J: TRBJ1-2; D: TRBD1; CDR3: CAWSAGTGGATDGYTF; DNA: TGTGCCTGGAGTGCCGGGACAGGGGGAGCGACCGATGGCTACACCTTC
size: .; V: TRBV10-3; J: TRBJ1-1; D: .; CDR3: CAISEGLVNTEAFF; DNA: TGTGCCATCAGTGAGGGTCTTGTGAACACTGAAGCTTTCTTT
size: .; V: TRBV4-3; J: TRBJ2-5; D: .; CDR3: CASSQDGGRQETQYF; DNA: TGCGCCAGCAGCCAAGATGGGGGTAGGCAAGAGACCCAGTACTTC
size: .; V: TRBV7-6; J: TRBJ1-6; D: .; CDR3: CASSLAPTGNSPLHF; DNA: TGTGCCAGCAGCTTAGCGCCGACGGGGAATTCACCCCTCCACTTT
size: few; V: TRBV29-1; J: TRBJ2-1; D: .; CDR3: CSVTTVNEQFF; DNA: TGCAGCGTGACCACGGTTAATGAGCAGTTCTTC
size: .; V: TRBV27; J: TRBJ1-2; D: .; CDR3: CASSPGNYGYTF; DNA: TGTGCCAGCAGTCCGGGAAACTATGGCTACACCTTC
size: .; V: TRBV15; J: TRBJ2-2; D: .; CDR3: CATSRVSTGELFF; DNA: TGTGCCACCAGCAGGGTTTCCACCGGGGAGCTGTTTTTT
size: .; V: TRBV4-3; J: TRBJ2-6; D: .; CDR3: CASSLDSTGANVLTF; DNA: TGCGCCAGCAGCCTCGACAGCACCGGGGCCAACGTCCTGACTTTC
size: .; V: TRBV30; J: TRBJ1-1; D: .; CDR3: CAWSSSGNTEAFF; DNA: TGTGCCTGGAGTTCCTCAGGGAACACTGAAGCTTTCTTT
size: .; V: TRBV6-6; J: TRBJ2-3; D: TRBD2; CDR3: CASSSLAGAGGNTQYF; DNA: TGTGCCAGCAGTTCGCTAGCGGGGGCGGGCGGGAATACGCAGTATTTT
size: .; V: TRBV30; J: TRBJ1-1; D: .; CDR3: CAWRGGTAEAFF; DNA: TGTGCCTGGAGAGGGGGGACCGCTGAAGCTTTCTTT
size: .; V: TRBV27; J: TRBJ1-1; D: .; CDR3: CASSLVAGTEAFF; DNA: TGTGCCAGCAGTTTAGTGGCGGGAACTGAAGCTTTCTTT
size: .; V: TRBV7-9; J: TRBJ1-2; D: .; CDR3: CASSLVEGSYGYTF; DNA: TGTGCCAGCAGCTTAGTAGAAGGGTCCTATGGCTACACCTTC
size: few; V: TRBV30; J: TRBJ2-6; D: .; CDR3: CAWSGPTSGANVLTF; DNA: TGTGCCTGGAGTGGGCCAACCTCTGGGGCCAACGTCCTGACTTTC
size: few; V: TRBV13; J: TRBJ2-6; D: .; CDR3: CASRLGGSTYSGANVLTF; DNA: TGTGCCAGCAGGCTGGGGGGCTCGACCTATTCTGGGGCCAACGTCCTGACTTTC
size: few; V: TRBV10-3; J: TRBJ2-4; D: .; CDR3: CAISDGSAKNIQYF; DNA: TGTGCCATCAGTGATGGCAGCGCCAAAAACATTCAGTACTTC
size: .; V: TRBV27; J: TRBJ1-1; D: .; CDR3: CASIAGTLGTEAFF; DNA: TGTGCCAGCATTGCGGGGACCCTGGGCACTGAAGCTTTCTTT
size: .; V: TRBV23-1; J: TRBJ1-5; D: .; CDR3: CASSQSRPQHF; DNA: TGCGCCAGCAGTCAATCGCGGCCCCAGCATTTT
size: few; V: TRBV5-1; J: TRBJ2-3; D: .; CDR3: CASSIQGADTQYF; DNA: TGCGCCAGCAGCATACAGGGCGCGGATACGCAGTATTTT
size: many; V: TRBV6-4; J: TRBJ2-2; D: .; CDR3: CASSDTGKNTGELFF; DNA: TGTGCCAGCAGTGACACAGGGAAGAACACCGGGGAGCTGTTTTTT
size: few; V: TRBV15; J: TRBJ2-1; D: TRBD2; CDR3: CATSAGGDNEQFF; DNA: TGTGCCACCAGCGCGGGGGGGGACAATGAGCAGTTCTTC
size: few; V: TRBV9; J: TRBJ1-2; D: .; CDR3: CASSVGGNYTF; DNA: TGTGCCAGCAGCGTAGGCGGGAACTACACCTTC
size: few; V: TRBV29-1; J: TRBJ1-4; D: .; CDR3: CSVETSGLSEKLFF; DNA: TGCAGCGTTGAAACCTCCGGCCTCTCTGAAAAACTGTTTTTT
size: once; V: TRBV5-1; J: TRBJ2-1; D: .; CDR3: CASSLVSGEYNEQFF; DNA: TGCGCCAGCAGCTTGGTGTCAGGGGAGTACAATGAGCAGTTCTTC
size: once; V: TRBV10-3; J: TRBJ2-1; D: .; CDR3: CAISERDATNNEQFF; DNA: TGTGCCATCAGTGAGCGGGACGCTACTAACAATGAGCAGTTCTTC
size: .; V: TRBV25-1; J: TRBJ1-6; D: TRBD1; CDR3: CASSEYPGGVGAPLHF; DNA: TGTGCCAGCAGTGAATATCCAGGGGGCGTAGGGGCACCCCTCCACTTT
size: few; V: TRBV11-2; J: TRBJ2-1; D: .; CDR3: CASSGARVINEQFF; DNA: TGTGCCAGCAGCGGGGCTAGAGTTATCAATGAGCAGTTCTTC
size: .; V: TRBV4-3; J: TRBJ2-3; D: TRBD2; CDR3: CASSQVRSGGTDTQYF; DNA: TGCGCCAGCAGCCAAGTTAGGAGCGGGGGTACAGATACGCAGTATTTT
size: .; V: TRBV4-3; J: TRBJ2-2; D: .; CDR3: CASSQGRKGAGELFF; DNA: TGCGCCAGCAGCCAAGGAAGGAAGGGGGCCGGGGAGCTGTTTTTT
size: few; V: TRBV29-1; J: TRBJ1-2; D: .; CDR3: CSVPGFGYTF; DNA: TGCAGCGTTCCAGGGTTTGGCTACACCTTC
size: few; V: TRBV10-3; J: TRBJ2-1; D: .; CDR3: CAIGPAENNEQFF; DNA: TGTGCCATTGGGCCGGCCGAAAACAATGAGCAGTTCTTC
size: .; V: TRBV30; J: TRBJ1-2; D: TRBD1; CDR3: CAWSVGTGTSYGYTF; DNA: TGTGCCTGGAGTGTTGGGACAGGGACCTCCTATGGCTACACCTTC
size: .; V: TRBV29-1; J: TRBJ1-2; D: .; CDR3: CSGTDGAYGYTF; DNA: TGCAGCGGGACGGACGGAGCTTATGGCTACACCTTC
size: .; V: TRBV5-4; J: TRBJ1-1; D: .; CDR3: CASSLAEGNTEAFF; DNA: TGTGCCAGCAGCTTGGCGGAGGGGAACACTGAAGCTTTCTTT
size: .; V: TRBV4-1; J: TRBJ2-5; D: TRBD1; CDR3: CASSLTGEETQYF; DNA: TGCGCCAGCAGCCTCACAGGGGAAGAGACCCAGTACTTC
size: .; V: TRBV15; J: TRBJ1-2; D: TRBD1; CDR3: CATSRERTGVLGYTF; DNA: TGTGCCACCAGCAGAGAAAGGACAGGAGTTTTGGGCTACACCTTC
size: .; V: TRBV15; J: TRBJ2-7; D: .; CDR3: CATSRSLDLYEQYF; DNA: TGTGCCACCAGCAGGTCTCTAGATCTCTACGAGCAGTACTTC
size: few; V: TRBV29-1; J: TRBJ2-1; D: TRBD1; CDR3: CSVTGESYNEQFF; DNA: TGCAGCGTTACAGGGGAATCGTACAATGAGCAGTTCTTC
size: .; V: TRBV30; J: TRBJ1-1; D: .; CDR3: CAWRPGATEAFF; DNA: TGTGCCTGGAGACCGGGGGCAACTGAAGCTTTCTTT
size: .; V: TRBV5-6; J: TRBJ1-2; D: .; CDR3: CASSSQLGYTF; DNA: TGTGCCAGCAGCTCACAGCTGGGCTACACCTTC
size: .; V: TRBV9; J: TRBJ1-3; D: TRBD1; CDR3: CASSETGQQTGNTIYF; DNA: TGTGCCAGCAGCGAGACGGGACAGCAAACTGGAAACACCATATATTTT
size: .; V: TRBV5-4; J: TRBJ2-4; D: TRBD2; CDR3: CASSLFGGEGNIQYF; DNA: TGTGCCAGCAGCTTGTTTGGAGGGGAGGGGAACATTCAGTACTTC